Below are 21 T cell receptor beta chains sequenced from a single sample in a study of control samples from healthy donors and cancer patients. Only in-frame clones appear in the TCRdb table, and some are missing; sequencing was by immunoSEQ multiplex PCR. This table holds 120,000 or so clones, roughly 84% found once. What was sequenced was blood. These receptors originate from a man in his forties in good health.

This clone showed up just a few times. V usage is TRBV3-1 (or the pseudogene TRBV3-2) and J usage is TRBJ2-7, with 10 bases lining up with TRBD1. The junction had 2 bases not matched to a gene; V was cut back by 1 base and J by 2 bases. The CDR3 is made up of 15 amino acids. Germline lookup yields CDR1 LGHDT and CDR2 YNNKEL (reference sequence). This CDR3 is CASSQAGQGPYEQYF. Here the CDR3 DNA reads TGTGCCAGCAGCCAAGCGGGACAGGGGCCCTACGAGCAGTACTTC.

This clone showed up many times. Distinct nucleotide sequences in the sample also encode this CDR3. This rearrangement joins TRBV7-2 to TRBJ2-7; a weak D match, TRBD2 (7 bases). This CDR3 region has 16 residues. The V gene lost 2 bases and the J gene lost 0 bases, with 14 bases spanning the gap. Germline-derived CDR1 and CDR2 are SGHTA and FQGNSA. The DNA for the CDR3 is TGTGCCAGCAGCTTAACGGGGGGCCTGAGCTCCTACGAGCAGTACTTC. This encodes CASSLTGGLSSYEQYF. Full variable domain (missing parts from reference TRBV7-2 and TRBJ2-7): GAGVSQSPSNKVTEKGKDVELRCDPISGHTALYWYRQSLGQGLEFLIYFQGNSAPDKSGLPSDRFSAERTGGSVSTLTIQRTQQEDSAVYLCASSLTGGLSSYEQYFGPGTRLTVT.

The chain employs TRBV29-1 and TRBJ2-7, with D tentatively TRBD1 (7 bases). This CDR3 is 13 amino acids long. Trimming stripped 8 bases from V and 3 bases from J, with 17 bases between. Germline V lookup: CDR1 SQVTM, CDR2 ANQGSEA. The CDR3 is CSPGGRHLYEQYF. CDR3 in DNA: TGCAGCCCAGGGGGGCGCCACCTCTACGAGCAGTACTTC.

This clone was counted only a few times. The V call is TRBV6-4, the J call TRBJ2-5, with a possible D match to TRBD1 (7 bases). CDR3 length equals 16 residues. The germline V and J ends were trimmed by 5 bases and 5 bases, with 21 bases remaining between them. CDR1 and CDR2 (germline): MRHNA, SNTAGT. The CDR3 sequence: CASSPSGGGGQETQYF. The CDR3 bases are TGTGCCAGCAGTCCCTCCGGAGGGGGCGGCCAGGAGACCCAGTACTTC.

CDR3 loop: CASRSPGARETQYF. The CDR3 DNA follows: TGTGCCAGCCGCTCCCCGGGGGCCAGAGAGACCCAGTACTTC. This chain joins TRBV19 and TRBJ2-5, with D perhaps being TRBD1 or TRBD2 (6 bases each). Trimming shortened V by 9 bases and J by 4 bases, and 18 bases separated the two germline ends. Looked up from germline, CDR1 is LNHDA and CDR2 is SQIVND (reference sequence). The CDR3 spans 14 residues. The variable domain in full, completed from reference TRBV19 and TRBJ2-5, reads DGGITQSPKYLFRKEGQNVTLSCEQNLNHDAMYWYRQDPGQGLRLIYYSQIVNDFQKGDIAEGYSVSREKKESFPLTVTSAQKNPTAFYLCASRSPGARETQYFGPGTRLLVL.

There are a few counts of this clone. V is TRBV6-2 or TRBV6-3 and J is TRBJ1-4; 7 bases fit TRBD1. CDR1 is MNHEY, CDR2 SVGEGT, per germline. This CDR3 has 14 amino acids. V shed 1 base, J shed 8 bases, and the junction held 4 bases outside the gene matches. The CDR3 sequence: CASSYLGQVEKLFF. Here the CDR3 DNA reads TGTGCCAGCAGTTACTTAGGACAGGTGGAAAAACTGTTTTTT.

The CDR3 is CASSSAGNYGYTF. The DNA of the CDR3 is TGTGCCAGTAGTTCTGCAGGAAACTATGGCTACACCTTC. V usage is TRBV19 and J usage is TRBJ1-2; D is unresolved. V lost 5 bases to trimming and J lost 2 bases, with 9 bases between them. This CDR3 is 13 amino acids long. Germline V gives CDR1 LNHDA, CDR2 SQIVND (reference sequence).

The chain is built from TRBV11-3 and TRBJ1-2, with 8 bases matching TRBD1. The junction had 11 bases not matched to a gene; V was cut back by 7 bases and J by 7 bases. The CDR3 extends over 14 amino acids. Germline CDR1 reads SGHNT; CDR2 reads YENEEA. DNA for the CDR3: TGTGCCAGCATCTACCAAGGACAGGGTGCTGGCTACACCTTC. Translated: CASIYQGQGAGYTF.

This clone was observed at least ten times. The chain has TRBV5-1 and TRBJ1-1, with a tentative D call TRBD1 (6 bases). The CDR3 is 14 amino acids. Trimming stripped 4 bases from V and 6 bases from J, with 16 bases between. From germline, CDR1 is SGHRS and CDR2 YFSETQ. CDR3 nucleotide sequence: TGCGCCAGCAGCCCGACAGGAGATAACCCTGAAGCTTTCTTT. Protein product: CASSPTGDNPEAFF.

This clone was recorded only once. This chain uses TRBV24-1 with TRBJ2-1, with 14 bases aligning to TRBD2. Looked up from germline, CDR1 is KGHDR and CDR2 is SFDVKD. The CDR3 covers 16 residues. The V and J ends lost 7 bases and 2 bases, in that order; junction bases with no gene match: 3. This chain's CDR3 is CATSRTSGGTYNEQFF. In DNA form, the CDR3 reads TGTGCCACCAGCCGGACTAGCGGGGGGACCTACAATGAGCAGTTCTTC.

The V gene is TRBV7-9, the J gene TRBJ1-1; D is unclear. The CDR3 sequence is 15 residues long. Deletions cut 0 bases from V and 11 bases from J, with 19 bases between. The V gene's germline CDR1 is SEHNR and CDR2 FQNEAQ (reference sequence). CDR3 in DNA: TGTGCCAGCAGCTTAGCGTTCGGAATACCAACTGGGGCTTTCTTT. It is translated as CASSLAFGIPTGAFF.

The chain couples TRBV7-2 to TRBJ2-3, with TRBD1 matching over 7 bases. The CDR3 is made up of 14 amino acids. The J segment lost 9 bases and the V segment lost 1 base, leaving 7 bases of the junction unmatched. Germline V gene lookup returns CDR1 SGHTA and CDR2 FQGNSA. CDR3 sequence (DNA): TGTGCCAGCAGCTTAGAAGTCGGACAGGCCACGCAGTATTTT. Encoded protein: CASSLEVGQATQYF.

This clone was detected a few times. This chain connects TRBV6-5 to TRBJ1-2; TRBD1 agrees at 7 bases. This CDR3 has 12 amino acids. CDR1 is MNHEY, CDR2 SVGAGI, per germline. V shed 7 bases and J 7 bases; nucleotides not matched to a gene: 6. The CDR3 loop reads CASTTTGFGYTF. The CDR3 DNA is TGTGCCAGCACCACGACAGGGTTTGGCTACACCTTC.

The chain combines TRBV5-1 with TRBJ1-2; 8 positions match TRBD1. J lost 8 bases, V lost 0 bases, and 9 bases had no gene match. Germline CDR1 and CDR2: SGHRS and YFSETQ. The CDR3 is 15 residues long. CDR3 coding DNA: TGCGCCAGCAGCTTGGGGGCAGGGGGCGAGGGGGGCTACACCTTC. Amino acids: CASSLGAGGEGGYTF.

This rearrangement joins TRBV24-1 to TRBJ2-4; 7 bases map to TRBD1. The CDR3 has 16 amino acids. The germline V gene has CDR1 KGHDR and CDR2 SFDVKD. The V gene end was trimmed by 4 bases and the J gene end by 2 bases; junction bases not matched to a gene: 7. In DNA form, the CDR3 reads TGTGCCACCAGTGACCCCACAGGGGACCCCAAAAACATTCAGTACTTC. This encodes CATSDPTGDPKNIQYF.

This chain uses TRBV29-1 with TRBJ1-4; no clear D. The germline V gene encodes CDR1 SQVTM and CDR2 ANQGSEA. This CDR3 has 11 amino acids. With 4 bases removed from V and 10 bases from J, the gap between germline ends came to 10 bases. The CDR3 protein is CSVALMSKLFF. CDR3 in DNA: TGCAGCGTTGCTTTAATGTCAAAACTGTTTTTT.

The chain links TRBV7-6 to TRBJ1-1; D call uncertain. Germline CDR1 reads SGHVS; CDR2 reads FNYEAQ. The CDR3 totals 15 residues. Trimming removed 1 base from V and 4 bases from J, with 13 bases in between. CDR3 in amino acids: CASSLEDRKITEAFF. The CDR3 DNA is TGTGCCAGCAGCTTAGAGGACCGGAAGATCACTGAAGCTTTCTTT.

The chain joins TRBV9 to TRBJ2-7; D possibly corresponds to TRBD1 (6 bases). The germline V gene encodes CDR1 SGDLS and CDR2 YYNGEE. The CDR3 covers 14 residues. V was pared by 4 bases and J by 0 bases, with 11 bases between. The CDR3 loop is CASSPGDLSYEQYF. Written as DNA, the CDR3 is TGTGCCAGCAGCCCAGGGGACCTCTCCTACGAGCAGTACTTC.

As regards this clone: Distinct nucleotide sequences in the sample also encode this CDR3. The chain has TRBV7-2 and TRBJ2-7; TRBD2 aligns across 7 bases. Trimming removed 6 bases from V and 4 bases from J; junction bases left unmatched: 6. Germline values: CDR1 SGHTA, CDR2 FQGNSA. The CDR3 covers 13 residues. Written as DNA, the CDR3 is TGTGCCAGCAGTTCCATCGGGAGGTACGAGCAGTACTTC. Amino acids: CASSSIGRYEQYF.

This clone has a handful of counts. V and J are TRBV14 and TRBJ2-1; no clear D. Trimming took off 2 bases at V and 12 bases at J, with 8 bases between the two ends. The CDR3 totals 11 residues. In germline, CDR1 is SGHDN, CDR2 FVKESK. CDR3 residues: CASSQSKLQFF. The CDR3 DNA sequence: TGTGCCAGCAGCCAATCAAAGTTGCAGTTCTTC. The full variable domain, with the rest looked up from reference TRBV14 and TRBJ2-1, is EAGVTQFPSHSVIEKGQTVTLRCDPISGHDNLYWYRRVMGKEIKFLLHFVKESKQDESGMPNNRFLAERTGGTYSTLKVQPAELEDSGVYFCASSQSKLQFFGPGTRLTVL.

The V call is TRBV25-1, the J call TRBJ2-2; D possibly uses TRBD1 or TRBD2 (5 bases each). There are 14 residues in the CDR3. Germline CDR1 is MGHDK and CDR2 is SYGVNS. The V and J ends lost 5 bases and 3 bases respectively, with 10 bases between them. In nucleotides, the CDR3 is TGTGCCAGCAGTAGGCAGGGAGACACCGGGGAGCTGTTTTTT. It encodes CASSRQGDTGELFF.